The T cell receptor (beta chain) under discussion was sequenced for a study of blood T cell repertoires in COVID-19. Study details: PBMCs, B-cell-depleted T cells, or T cells provided the cDNA or gDNA that made up the material.

The count of this clone is one. Produced via immunoSEQ multiplex PCR; TCRdb's table is partial and in-frame only. The sample has about 130,000 clones; about 85% are singletons. The source material was peripheral blood. The source of this sequence is a man aged 80 or over with active or convalescent COVID-19.

The CDR3 region has the DNA TGTGCCAGCAGCTTCGTCGGGACAGTAGAGACCCAGTACTTC. Encoded protein: CASSFVGTVETQYF. This sequence joins TRBV7-9 and TRBJ2-5; 7 positions agree with TRBD1. Germline V CDR1 and CDR2: SEHNR, FQNEAQ (reference sequence). The trim removed 3 bases at V and 4 bases at J, leaving 5 bases unmatched. This CDR3 is 14 amino acids long.